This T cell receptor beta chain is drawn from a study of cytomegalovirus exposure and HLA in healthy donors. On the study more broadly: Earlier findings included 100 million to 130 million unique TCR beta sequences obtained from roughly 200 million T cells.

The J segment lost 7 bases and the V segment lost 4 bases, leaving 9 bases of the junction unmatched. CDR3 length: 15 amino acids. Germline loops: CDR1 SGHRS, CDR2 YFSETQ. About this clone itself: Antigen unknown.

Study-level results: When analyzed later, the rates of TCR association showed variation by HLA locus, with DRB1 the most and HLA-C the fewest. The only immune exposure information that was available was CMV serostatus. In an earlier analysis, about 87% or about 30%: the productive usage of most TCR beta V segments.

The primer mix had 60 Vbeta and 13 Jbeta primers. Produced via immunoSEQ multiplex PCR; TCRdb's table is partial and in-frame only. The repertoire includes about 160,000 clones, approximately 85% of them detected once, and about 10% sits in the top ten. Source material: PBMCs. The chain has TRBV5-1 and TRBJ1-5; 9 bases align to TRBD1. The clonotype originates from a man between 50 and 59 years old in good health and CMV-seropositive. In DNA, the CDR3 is TGCGCCAGCAGCGCATGGACAGGGGATGGGCAGCCCCAGCATTTT. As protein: CASSAWTGDGQPQHF.